This TCR beta chain emerged from a study of cytomegalovirus exposure and HLA in healthy donors. On the study more broadly: Earlier findings included roughly 100 million unique TCR beta sequences obtained from some 180 million T cells. Study results and limitations: Being indistinguishable, some V segments were excluded, TRBV6-2 and TRBV6-3 among them. V- and J-gene trimming of TCR beta was linked (in a later analysis) to a missense DCLRE1C variant.

The CDR3 loop spans 12 amino acids. In germline, CDR1 is MNHNS, CDR2 SASEGT. The V end lost 7 bases, the J end lost 5 bases, and 11 bases lay between the germline ends. PCR used 60 Vbeta primers and 13 Jbeta primers. Only in-frame clones appear in the TCRdb table, and some are missing; sequencing was by immunoSEQ multiplex PCR. With 200,000 or so clones in the sample, the ten largest clones hold around 0.74%. On this clone itself: Its matching antigen is unknown.

The sequence was collected from a boy younger than 18 in good health and CMV-seronegative. The genes are TRBV6-1 and TRBJ1-1; D is undetermined. The specimen was PBMCs. The CDR3 loop is CASKAGGTEAFF. Here the CDR3 DNA reads TGTGCCAGCAAGGCGGGTGGGACTGAAGCTTTCTTT.